These 8 T cell receptor beta chains came from one sample sequenced in a study of cytomegalovirus exposure and HLA in healthy donors. PCR amplification relied on 60 Vbeta primers (plus 13 Jbeta primers). Only in-frame clones appear in the TCRdb table, and some are missing; sequencing was by immunoSEQ multiplex PCR. The sample has some 120,000 clones; about 74% are singletons. Specimen: PBMCs. Every receptor here comes from a young man in good health and CMV-seronegative.

This clone was detected only once. The chain employs TRBV18 and TRBJ2-5; D is uncertain. Per germline, CDR1 KGHSH and CDR2 LQKENI. V was shortened by 6 bases and J by 5 bases, with 7 bases between the two germline ends. The CDR3 is 11 amino acids. CDR3 in amino acids: CASSPEETQYF. In nucleotides, the CDR3 is TGTGCCAGCTCGCCAGAGGAGACCCAGTACTTC.

The rearrangement links TRBV5-6 to TRBJ2-7, with 11 bases lining up with TRBD1. The CDR3 totals 15 residues. Germline values: CDR1 SGHDT, CDR2 YYEEEE. Trimming cost V 0 bases and J 3 bases; bases outside gene matches: 2. CDR3 protein: CASSLAGTGGYEQYF. In DNA form, the CDR3 reads TGTGCCAGCAGCTTGGCCGGGACAGGGGGCTACGAGCAGTACTTC. The full variable domain, rest sourced from reference TRBV5-6 and TRBJ2-7, is DAGVTQSPTHLIKTRGQQVTLRCSPKSGHDTVSWYQQALGQGPQFIFQYYEEEERQRGNFPDRFSGHQFPNYSSELNVNALLLGDSALYLCASSLAGTGGYEQYFGPGTRLTVT.

The V and J genes are TRBV11-2 and TRBJ1-5; D gene unclear. The V end lost 5 bases, the J end lost 2 bases, and 10 bases lay between the germline ends. This CDR3 contains 14 residues. Germline CDR1 reads SGHAT; CDR2 reads FQNNGV. The CDR3: CASSTGMGNQPQHF. CDR3 DNA sequence: TGTGCCAGCAGCACCGGGATGGGCAATCAGCCCCAGCATTTT. The variable domain in full, completed from reference TRBV11-2 and TRBJ1-5, reads EAGVAQSPRYKIIEKRQSVAFWCNPISGHATLYWYQQILGQGPKLLIQFQNNGVVDDSQLPKDRFSAERLKGVDSTLKIQPAKLEDSAVYLCASSTGMGNQPQHFGDGTRLSIL.

The genes are TRBV19 and TRBJ2-7; 8 bases line up with TRBD1. The V gene's germline CDR1 is LNHDA and CDR2 SQIVND (reference sequence). This CDR3 has 14 residues. V was pared by 5 bases and J by 4 bases, with 7 bases of the junction left unmatched. The DNA for the CDR3 is TGTGCCAGTAGTGTTACCGGGACAGGATACGAGCAGTACTTC. This sequence encodes CASSVTGTGYEQYF.

The chain carries TRBV6-5 and TRBJ1-3; D ambiguous. This CDR3 region has 13 residues. Germline V gene sequence: CDR1 MNHEY, CDR2 SVGAGI. Trimming took 8 bases from V and 0 from J, leaving 8 bases between them. The CDR3 region is CASFSVSGNTIYF. The CDR3 region has the DNA TGTGCCAGCTTTAGCGTCTCTGGAAACACCATATATTTT.

This chain connects TRBV7-2 to TRBJ2-2; TRBD1 matches at 8 bases. This CDR3 region has 15 residues. V trimming: 4 bases; J trimming: 3 bases; junction bases outside the gene matches: 4. CDR1 is SGHTA, CDR2 FQGNSA, per germline. Here the CDR3 reads CASSYTGGHTGELFF. The CDR3 coding sequence is TGTGCCAGCAGCTATACAGGGGGGCACACCGGGGAGCTGTTTTTT.

The CDR3 region has the DNA TGCGCCAGCAGCTTGGGGACAGGGACCTACGAGCAGTACTTC. Its translation is CASSLGTGTYEQYF. V is TRBV5-1 and J is TRBJ2-7; 8 nucleotides line up with TRBD1. The CDR3 length is 14 residues. CDR1 and CDR2 from the germline V gene are SGHRS and YFSETQ. J gave up 2 bases and V 0 bases, and 1 base lay outside the gene matches.

V usage is TRBV29-1 and J usage is TRBJ1-2; possible D gene TRBD1, 5 bases. CDR1 and CDR2 (germline): SQVTM, ANQGSEA. V gave up 4 bases and J gave up 4 bases, with 10 bases separating them. This CDR3 region has 12 residues. CDR3 bases: TGCAGCGTTGGGGAGGGACCCTATGGCTACACCTTC. It specifies CSVGEGPYGYTF.